This T cell receptor (beta chain) was recorded in a study of metastatic and nonmetastatic thyroid tumors. Until they underwent thyroid surgery, no patient had received any treatment. Using MiXCR, TCRdb reanalyzed the PCR reads. The sample includes 60,000 to 75,000 clones, more than 3.5% seen only once; the top ten take about 22%. This CDR3 spans 15 amino acids. V gave up 5 bases and J gave up 0 bases, with 11 bases separating them. This clone occurred many times. Sample: blood. This clonotype was sampled from a female donor with papillary thyroid cancer or a benign thyroid nodule (not recorded which). Some clones in this sample may be carry-over from other donors' samples. The gene calls are TRBV12-3 or TRBV12-4 and TRBJ2-1; D gene uncertain. The CDR3 DNA reads as TGTGCCAGCAGTAGCGTTCCGAGCTCCTACAATGAGCAGTTCTTC. It translates to CASSSVPSSYNEQFF.